These 4 T cell receptor beta chains came from one sample sequenced in a study of STAT5B mutations in CD4+ large granular lymphocyte leukemia. Sequencing used immunoSEQ multiplex PCR; TCRdb keeps in-frame clones, though not all of them. Among about 22,000 clones listed, around 81% were seen once. Sequenced material: CD4+ T cells from blood buffy coats. These receptors were obtained from a human donor in good health.

J is TRBJ2-7 and V is TRBV4-2, with TRBD2 matching over 7 bases. The CDR3 length is 16 residues. Germline values: CDR1 LGHNA, CDR2 YNFKEQ. V was clipped by 0 bases and J by 0 bases; unmatched bases: 5. For the CDR3, the DNA is TGTGCCAGCAGCCAAGATGGGGGGACTACCTCCTACGAGCAGTACTTC. Encoded protein: CASSQDGGTTSYEQYF.

The rearrangement uses TRBV5-1 and TRBJ1-1, with D possibly being TRBD1 (5 bases). Germline loops: CDR1 SGHRS, CDR2 YFSETQ. The CDR3 loop spans 14 amino acids. Trimming pared 4 bases from V and 6 bases from J, leaving 16 bases between. The CDR3: CASSTGTRGAEAFF. The CDR3 coding sequence is TGCGCCAGCAGCACCGGGACGAGGGGCGCTGAAGCTTTCTTT. Drawing the rest from reference TRBV5-1 and TRBJ1-1, the complete variable domain is KAGVTQTPRYLIKTRGQQVTLSCSPISGHRSVSWYQQTPGQGLQFLFEYFSETQRNKGNFPGRFSGRQFSNSRSEMNVSTLELGDSALYLCASSTGTRGAEAFFGQGTRLTVV.

The rearrangement links TRBV21-1 to TRBJ1-5. TRBV21-1 is a pseudogene segment. This CDR3 region has 15 residues. For the CDR3, the DNA is TGTGCCAGCAGCAAAAGTAGCTGGAGCAATCAGCCCCAGCATTTT. This sequence encodes CASSKSSWSNQPQHF.

The CDR3, as DNA: TGTGCCAGCAGTTTGAGTGGACAGGGGGTGGGGACGGGAGGCCCTAGTGAGCAGTTCTTC. It encodes CASSLSGQGVGTGGPSEQFF. The chain carries TRBV28 and TRBJ2-1; 10 bases fit TRBD1. The CDR3 spans 20 residues. After removal of 3 bases from V and 9 bases from J, the junction contained 23 bases not matched to a gene. In germline, CDR1 is MDHEN, CDR2 SYDVKM.